This T cell receptor (beta chain) stems from a study of vaccination effects on CD4 cells after COVID-19. Study at large: Every participant took two doses of the BNT162b2 or mRNA-1273 vaccine.

Profiled with immunoSEQ multiplex PCR; TCRdb holds only in-frame clones, not every one. Of about 20,000 clones in the sample, roughly 70% were seen once. Overall study results and limits: Infection- and vaccine-induced clones contracted markedly late after vaccination. Only a single clone (1 of 255 vaccine-induced clones in healthy vaccinees) cross-reacted with common cold coronaviruses.

As concerns this clone: Its cognate antigen is unknown.

Expansion with viral peptide pools was applied to antigen-specific CD4+ T cells by the ViraFEST assay prior to sequencing. The culture ran for roughly ten days before CD4+ T cells were isolated. Absence of prior SARS-CoV-2 infection characterized the vaccine recipients, who showed negative nucleocapsid antibodies. Half the medium was replaced with IL-2 medium on days 3 and 7. Germline values: CDR1 LGHDT, CDR2 YNNKEL (reference sequence). This CDR3 comprises 16 residues. V was clipped by 4 bases and J by 2 bases; unmatched bases: 9. The sequenced sample was CD4+ T cells from PBMCs cultured with HCoV-NL63 spike peptides, obtained before COVID-19 vaccination. This TCR was sampled from a human donor who received a COVID-19 vaccine. The J gene is TRBJ2-5, the V gene TRBV3-1 (or the pseudogene TRBV3-2), with TRBD2 matching 8 bases. The CDR3 loop is CASSLRKLAGQETQYF. In DNA, the CDR3 is TGTGCCAGCAGCCTCCGGAAGCTAGCGGGTCAAGAGACCCAGTACTTC.